Following are 21 T cell receptor beta chains from one sample sequenced in a study of shared clonotypes between healthy human individuals. Sequencing used immunoSEQ multiplex PCR; TCRdb keeps in-frame clones, though not all of them. Here the sample spans more than 900,000 clones, around 78% being singletons. The sequencing input was memory CD4+ T cells from PBMCs. The subset denotes: CD45RA-negative fraction. The receptors shown here come from a man aged 18 to 35 in good health. Some clones in this sample may be carry-over from other donors' samples.

This clone was counted a few times. The CDR3 DNA reads as TGTGCCAGTAGTATGGGAGGGGGAAGCCAGCCCCAGCATTTT. It yields the protein CASSMGGGSQPQHF. The rearrangement links TRBV19 to TRBJ1-5; D might be TRBD1 (6 bases). The CDR3 length is 14 residues. Looked up from germline, CDR1 is LNHDA and CDR2 is SQIVND (reference sequence). The V end lost 3 bases, the J end lost 7 bases, and 13 bases lay between the germline ends.

This clone was detected a few times. The chain has TRBV4-2 and TRBJ2-1; no clear D gene. From germline, CDR1 is LGHNA and CDR2 YNFKEQ. The CDR3 loop spans 16 amino acids. The V and J ends lost 4 bases and 0 bases respectively, with 13 bases between them. The CDR3 DNA sequence: TGTGCCAGCAGCCGAGAACTCGACGTCTCCTACAATGAGCAGTTCTTC. Protein sequence: CASSRELDVSYNEQFF.

The chain couples TRBV4-2 to TRBJ1-5; 10 bases agree with TRBD1. V trimming: 3 bases; J trimming: 4 bases; junction bases outside the gene matches: 9. Germline values: CDR1 LGHNA, CDR2 YNFKEQ. The CDR3 is made up of 17 amino acids. Written as DNA, the CDR3 is TGTGCCAGCAGCCACGGACAGGGGGACAGGGATAATCAGCCCCAGCATTTT. Translating it yields CASSHGQGDRDNQPQHF.

The V call is TRBV5-4, the J call TRBJ2-1; D not certain. The CDR3 extends over 15 amino acids. Germline-derived CDR1 and CDR2 are SGHNT and YYREEE (reference sequence). With 0 bases removed from V and 1 base from J, the gap between germline ends came to 8 bases. The CDR3 sequence: CASSLDKSSYNEQFF. In DNA form, the CDR3 reads TGTGCCAGCAGCTTGGACAAGAGTTCCTACAATGAGCAGTTCTTC.

This clone was detected only a few times. V gene TRBV14 combines with J gene TRBJ1-5; D is unclear. With 3 bases removed from V and 5 bases from J, the gap between germline ends came to 8 bases. The CDR3 totals 13 residues. CDR1 and CDR2 from the germline V gene are SGHDN and FVKESK. CDR3 nucleotides: TGTGCCAGCAGCCAGGGTCTGGATCAGCCCCAGCATTTT. Its protein product is CASSQGLDQPQHF.

The J gene is TRBJ1-4, the V gene TRBV25-1; a weak D match, TRBD1 (5 bases). There are 15 residues in the CDR3. Germline CDR1 reads MGHDK; CDR2 reads SYGVNS. V dropped 3 bases and J dropped 4 bases, with 12 bases sitting between them. CDR3 in DNA: TGTGCCAGCAGTGAGGGGGGGACGGGTAATGAAAAACTGTTTTTT. It translates to CASSEGGTGNEKLFF.

The chain has TRBV19 and TRBJ1-1, with D unclear. This CDR3 contains 14 residues. Germline V gene lookup returns CDR1 LNHDA and CDR2 SQIVND (reference sequence). V was pared by 4 bases and J by 0 bases, with 9 bases between. CDR3 DNA: TGTGCCAGTAGTAGAGCCCTATTGAACACTGAAGCTTTCTTT. It specifies CASSRALLNTEAFF.

The rearrangement joins TRBV19 to TRBJ2-5, with 7 bases lining up with TRBD1. The CDR3 loop spans 15 amino acids. Germline lookup yields CDR1 LNHDA and CDR2 SQIVND (reference sequence). V trimming: 10 bases; J trimming: 0 bases; junction bases outside the gene matches: 11. The CDR3 sequence: CATANRGTNQETQYF. The CDR3 region has the DNA TGTGCCACCGCGAACAGGGGCACCAACCAAGAGACCCAGTACTTC.

This rearrangement joins TRBV4-1 to TRBJ2-2, with 8 bases lining up with TRBD2. The CDR3 consists of 16 residues. CDR1 is MGHRA, CDR2 YSYEKL, per germline. Trimming cost V 4 bases and J 5 bases; bases outside gene matches: 9. The CDR3 bases are TGCGCCAGCAGCCTAAAATTAGCGGGAAATACCGGGGAGCTGTTTTTT. This sequence encodes CASSLKLAGNTGELFF.

With respect to this clone: The junction shows a germline mismatch at one end, possibly a read error. V and J are TRBV6-6 and TRBJ2-7; weak D call: TRBD2 (6 bases). CDR1 is MNHNY and CDR2 is SVGAGI in the germline V gene (reference sequence). The CDR3 runs to 13 residues. CDR3 sequence reads: CASSDSSVGGQYF. CDR3 bases: TGTGCCAGCAGTGACTCTAGCGTCGGGGGGCAGTACTTC.

The chain has TRBV2 and TRBJ1-2; possibly TRBD1 for D (5 bases). Deletions cut 5 bases from V and 5 bases from J, with 12 bases between. In germline, CDR1 is SNHLY, CDR2 FYNNEI. CDR3 size: 13 residues. Here the CDR3 reads CASSIGEWYGYTF. As DNA, the CDR3 is TGTGCCAGCAGTATAGGGGAATGGTATGGCTACACCTTC. The variable domain in full, with the rest retrieved from reference TRBV2 and TRBJ1-2, is EPEVTQTPSHQVTQMGQEVILRCVPISNHLYFYWYRQILGQKVEFLVSFYNNEISEKSEIFDDQFSVERPDGSNFTLKIRSTKLEDSAMYFCASSIGEWYGYTFGSGTRLTVV.

In the case of this clone: Within the sample, other DNA sequences also encode this same CDR3. The J gene is TRBJ1-1, the V gene TRBV5-1; D is uncertain. The CDR3 has 14 residues. The V gene lost 0 bases and the J gene lost 1 base, with 7 bases spanning the gap. The germline gives CDR1 SGHRS, CDR2 YFSETQ. The CDR3 is CASSLAAGNTEAFF. Written as DNA, the CDR3 is TGCGCCAGCAGCTTGGCTGCTGGGAACACTGAAGCTTTCTTT.

The chain carries TRBV9 and TRBJ1-1, with no clear D. Trimming took off 0 bases at V and 4 bases at J, with 7 bases between the two ends. Germline CDR1 is SGDLS and CDR2 is YYNGEE. The CDR3 spans 13 residues. CDR3 amino acids: CASSVVGVTEAFF. Here the CDR3 DNA reads TGTGCCAGCAGCGTAGTTGGGGTCACTGAAGCTTTCTTT.

The chain has TRBV19 and TRBJ2-1; 9 bases align to TRBD2. The junction had 6 bases not matched to a gene; V was cut back by 4 bases and J by 5 bases. From germline, CDR1 is LNHDA and CDR2 SQIVND (reference sequence). CDR3 size: 15 residues. As DNA, the CDR3 is TGTGCCAGTAGTACGGCGACTAGCGGAAACAATGAGCAGTTCTTC. Translated: CASSTATSGNNEQFF.

The V call is TRBV5-4, the J call TRBJ2-7; 8 bases match TRBD2. Trimming at V came to 1 base and at J to 6 bases, leaving 9 bases not matched to a gene. The CDR3 runs 15 residues. CDR1 is SGHNT and CDR2 is YYREEE in the germline V gene (reference sequence). In DNA, the CDR3 is TGTGCCAGCAGCTTGAACGGGAGGGCCTCGGCCGAGCAGTACTTC. It specifies CASSLNGRASAEQYF.

The chain combines TRBV4-1 with TRBJ1-5; D is undetermined. This CDR3 region has 15 residues. Trimming took 0 bases from V and 5 from J, leaving 11 bases between them. The V gene's germline CDR1 is MGHRA and CDR2 YSYEKL. Here the CDR3 reads CASSQETSGYQPQHF. The CDR3 bases are TGCGCCAGCAGCCAAGAGACATCGGGTTATCAGCCCCAGCATTTT.

This rearrangement joins TRBV18 to TRBJ2-1; D gene uncertain. The CDR3 consists of 14 residues. Looked up from germline, CDR1 is KGHSH and CDR2 is LQKENI. V lost 0 bases and J lost 2, with 5 bases in between. The CDR3 bases are TGTGCCAGCTCACCACCCGCTACCTACAATGAGCAGTTCTTC. Protein product: CASSPPATYNEQFF.

V is TRBV28 and J is TRBJ2-4; 7 bases are shared with TRBD2. The J segment lost 11 bases and the V segment lost 3 bases, leaving 7 bases of the junction unmatched. In germline, CDR1 is MDHEN, CDR2 SYDVKM. The CDR3 totals 13 residues. The CDR3 is CASSFGGSPVQYF. The CDR3 coding sequence is TGTGCCAGCAGTTTTGGCGGGAGCCCGGTTCAGTACTTC.

CDR3 sequence (DNA): TGTGCCAGCAGCGTAGGGGACAACTACGAGCAGTACTTC. It encodes CASSVGDNYEQYF. This chain links TRBV9 with TRBJ2-7; a weak D match, TRBD1 (6 bases). Germline V gives CDR1 SGDLS, CDR2 YYNGEE. Trimming shortened V by 0 bases and J by 3 bases, and 7 bases separated the two germline ends. The CDR3 totals 13 residues. The entire variable domain, with the rest obtained from reference TRBV9 and TRBJ2-7, is as follows: DSGVTQTPKHLITATGQRVTLRCSPRSGDLSVYWYQQSLDQGLQFLIQYYNGEERAKGNILERFSAQQFPDLHSELNLSSLELGDSALYFCASSVGDNYEQYFGPGTRLTVT.

As for this clone: A read error may account for a junction end that differs from germline. The chain employs TRBV7-9 and TRBJ2-3; D possibly matches TRBD1 or TRBD2 (6 bases each). The CDR3 totals 16 residues. From germline, CDR1 is SEHNR and CDR2 FQNEAQ (reference sequence). CDR3 sequence: CASSKWGAESTDAQYF. The CDR3, as DNA: TGTGCTAGCAGCAAGTGGGGGGCGGAAAGCACAGATGCGCAGTATTTT.

This sequence joins TRBV6-6 and TRBJ1-2; 10 bases map to TRBD1. Trimming cost V 0 bases and J 7 bases; bases outside gene matches: 8. The germline V gene has CDR1 MNHNY and CDR2 SVGAGI (reference sequence). The CDR3 loop spans 16 amino acids. CDR3 amino acids: CASSYSTGTGAGGYTF. In DNA form, the CDR3 reads TGTGCCAGCAGTTACTCGACGGGGACAGGGGCGGGTGGCTACACCTTC.